This T cell receptor beta chain was identified during a study of blood T cell repertoires in COVID-19. Whole-study context: COVID-19 samples from acute and convalescent phases originated in the United States, Italy and Spain. Sample material is recorded as cDNA or gDNA derived from T cells, B-cell-depleted T cells, or PBMCs.

Germline V gene data show CDR1 as SNHLY and CDR2 as FYNNEI. Deletions cut 6 bases from V and 3 bases from J, with 10 bases between. This CDR3 comprises 13 residues. Under the authors' procedure: Counts of nucleated cells, estimated from reference gene primer amplification, were obtained. Produced via immunoSEQ multiplex PCR; TCRdb's table is partial and in-frame only. V and J calls and clone size are copied from that table; D and trimming were computed from the DNA. The data contain 270,000 or so clones, 81% of them singletons. Sequenced material: peripheral blood. The source is a woman aged 60-75 years with active or convalescent COVID-19. V usage is TRBV2 and J usage is TRBJ2-3, with D tentatively TRBD1 (6 bases). The CDR3 nucleotides read TGTGCCAGCAGGGACAGCCCGACAGATACGCAGTATTTT. Its protein product is CASRDSPTDTQYF.